This entry describes one TCR beta chain. The CDR3 has 15 amino acids. The J segment lost 2 bases and the V segment lost 5 bases, leaving 8 bases of the junction unmatched. Per the germline V gene, CDR1 is SEHNR and CDR2 is FQNEAQ (reference sequence). This entry belongs to a study of blood T cell repertoires in COVID-19. Study as a whole: PBMCs, B-cell-depleted T cells, or T cells were the source of the cDNA or gDNA that made up the material.

Produced via immunoSEQ multiplex PCR; TCRdb's table is partial and in-frame only. The profile shows some 110,000 clones, 85% of them singletons. The sequence came from a man in his forties or fifties with acute or convalescent COVID-19. Input material: peripheral blood. The rearrangement uses TRBV7-9 and TRBJ2-5, with 7 bases matching TRBD1. The CDR3 loop reads CASSDRDREQETQYF. The CDR3 region has the DNA TGTGCCAGCAGCGACCGGGACAGAGAACAAGAGACCCAGTACTTC. Using reference TRBV7-9 and TRBJ2-5 for the parts outside the CDR3, the full variable domain is DTGVSQNPRHKITKRGQNVTFRCDPISEHNRLYWYRQTLGQGPEFLTYFQNEAQLEKSRLLSDRFSAERPKGSFSTLEIQRTEQGDSAMYLCASSDRDREQETQYFGPGTRLLVL.